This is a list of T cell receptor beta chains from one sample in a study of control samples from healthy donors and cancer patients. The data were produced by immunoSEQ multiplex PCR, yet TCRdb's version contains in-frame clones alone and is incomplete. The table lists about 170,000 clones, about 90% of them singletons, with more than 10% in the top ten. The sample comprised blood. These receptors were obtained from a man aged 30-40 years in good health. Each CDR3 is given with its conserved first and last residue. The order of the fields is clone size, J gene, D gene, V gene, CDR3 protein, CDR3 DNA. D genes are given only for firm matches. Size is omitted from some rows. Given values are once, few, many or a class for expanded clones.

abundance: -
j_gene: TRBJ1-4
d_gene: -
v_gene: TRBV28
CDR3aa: CASGTEGEAATNEKLFF
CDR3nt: TGTGCCAGCGGAACAGAGGGGGAGGCTGCAACTAATGAAAAACTGTTTTTT

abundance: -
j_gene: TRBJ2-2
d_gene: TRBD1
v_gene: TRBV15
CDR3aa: CATSNTMRDRVTGRGTGELFF
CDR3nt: TGTGCCACCAGTAACACTATGAGGGACAGGGTCACGGGTCGAGGGACCGGGGAGCTGTTTTTT

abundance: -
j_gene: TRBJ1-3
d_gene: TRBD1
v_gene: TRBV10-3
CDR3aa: CAISFGQGATGNTIYF
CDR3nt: TGTGCCATCAGTTTCGGACAGGGGGCTACGGGAAACACCATATATTTT

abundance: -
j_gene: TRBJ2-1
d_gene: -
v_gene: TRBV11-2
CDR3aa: CASSRTTNNEQFF
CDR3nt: TGTGCCAGCAGCCGGACTACCAACAATGAGCAGTTCTTC

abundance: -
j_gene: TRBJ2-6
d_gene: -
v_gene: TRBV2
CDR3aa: CASSPSRTTVVSGANVLTF
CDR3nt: TGTGCCAGCAGTCCATCCAGGACTACTGTCGTCTCTGGGGCCAACGTCCTGACTTTC

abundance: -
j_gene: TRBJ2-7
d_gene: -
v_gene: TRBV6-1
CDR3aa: CASSEAFWGTGNSYEQYF
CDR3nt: TGTGCCAGCAGTGAAGCCTTCTGGGGGACGGGGAACTCCTACGAGCAGTACTTC

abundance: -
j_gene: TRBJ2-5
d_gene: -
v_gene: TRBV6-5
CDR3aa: CASTPYLKGQETQYF
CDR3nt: TGTGCCAGCACCCCCTACCTAAAGGGGCAAGAGACCCAGTACTTC

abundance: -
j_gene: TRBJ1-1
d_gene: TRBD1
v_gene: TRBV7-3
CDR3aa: CASTLTGGSPVNTEAFF
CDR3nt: TGTGCCAGCACCCTGACAGGGGGCTCTCCCGTGAACACTGAAGCTTTCTTT

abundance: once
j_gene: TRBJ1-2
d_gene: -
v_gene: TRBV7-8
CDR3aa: CASSFWGKGLADGYTF
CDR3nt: TGTGCCAGCAGCTTTTGGGGGAAAGGACTAGCTGATGGCTACACCTTC

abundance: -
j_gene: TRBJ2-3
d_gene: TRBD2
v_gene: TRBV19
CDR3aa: CASSSIERGVQYF
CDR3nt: TGTGCCAGTAGTTCTATCGAGCGGGGAGTGCAGTATTTT

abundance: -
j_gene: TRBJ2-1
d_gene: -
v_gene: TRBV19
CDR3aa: CASSILQTETYNEQFF
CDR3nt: TGTGCCAGTAGTATCCTCCAAACAGAAACCTACAATGAGCAGTTCTTC

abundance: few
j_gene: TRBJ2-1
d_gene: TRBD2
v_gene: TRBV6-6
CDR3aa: CASSLRPWLAELNEQFF
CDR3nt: TGTGCCAGCAGTCTGCGACCTTGGCTAGCGGAACTCAATGAGCAGTTCTTC

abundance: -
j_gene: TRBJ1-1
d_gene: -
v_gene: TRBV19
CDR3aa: CASSIGLDTEAFF
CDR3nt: TGTGCCAGTAGTATTGGGTTAGACACTGAAGCTTTCTTT

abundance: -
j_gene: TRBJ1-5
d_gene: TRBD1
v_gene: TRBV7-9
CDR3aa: CASSWGQNSNQPQHF
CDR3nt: TGTGCCAGCAGCTGGGGACAGAATAGCAATCAGCCCCAGCATTTT

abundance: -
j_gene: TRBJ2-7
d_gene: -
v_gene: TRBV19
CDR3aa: CASSIAIVYEQYF
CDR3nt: TGTGCCAGTAGTATCGCTATCGTCTACGAGCAGTACTTC

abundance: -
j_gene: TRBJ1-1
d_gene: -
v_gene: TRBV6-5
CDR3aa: CASSYGEFGLNTEAFF
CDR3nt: TGTGCCAGCAGTTACGGGGAATTCGGACTGAACACTGAAGCTTTCTTT

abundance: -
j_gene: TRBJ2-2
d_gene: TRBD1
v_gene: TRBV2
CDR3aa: CASSTGTANTGELFF
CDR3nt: TGTGCCAGCAGTACCGGGACAGCGAACACCGGGGAGCTGTTTTTT

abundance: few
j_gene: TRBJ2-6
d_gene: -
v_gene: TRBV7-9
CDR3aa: CASSLGGFSGANVLTF
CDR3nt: TGTGCCAGCAGCTTAGGGGGTTTCTCTGGGGCCAACGTCCTGACTTTC

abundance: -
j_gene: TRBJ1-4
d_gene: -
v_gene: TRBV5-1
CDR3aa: CASSFSATNEKLFF
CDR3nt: TGCGCCAGCAGCTTCAGCGCAACTAATGAAAAACTGTTTTTT

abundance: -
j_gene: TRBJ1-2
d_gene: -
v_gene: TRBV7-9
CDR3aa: CASSPSGGHGYTF
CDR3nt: TGTGCCAGCAGCCCGTCGGGGGGGCATGGCTACACCTTC

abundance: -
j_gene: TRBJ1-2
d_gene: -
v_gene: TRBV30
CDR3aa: CAWSGYRRGYTF
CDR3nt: TGTGCCTGGAGTGGCTATAGACGAGGCTACACCTTC

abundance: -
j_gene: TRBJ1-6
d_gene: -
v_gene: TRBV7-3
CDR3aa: CASSLKSGGSPLHF
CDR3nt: TGTGCCAGCAGCCTCAAGAGCGGGGGTTCACCCCTCCACTTT